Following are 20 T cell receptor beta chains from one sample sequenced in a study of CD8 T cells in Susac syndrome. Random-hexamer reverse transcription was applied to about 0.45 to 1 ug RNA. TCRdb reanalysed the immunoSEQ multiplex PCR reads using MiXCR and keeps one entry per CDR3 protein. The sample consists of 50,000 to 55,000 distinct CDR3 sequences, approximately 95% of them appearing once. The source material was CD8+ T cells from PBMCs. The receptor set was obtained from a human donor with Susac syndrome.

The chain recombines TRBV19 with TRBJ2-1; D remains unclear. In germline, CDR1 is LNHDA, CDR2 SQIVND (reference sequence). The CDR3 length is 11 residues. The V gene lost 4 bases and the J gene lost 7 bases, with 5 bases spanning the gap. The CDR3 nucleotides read TGTGCCAGTAGTACGGTAAATGAGCAGTTCTTC. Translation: CASSTVNEQFF.

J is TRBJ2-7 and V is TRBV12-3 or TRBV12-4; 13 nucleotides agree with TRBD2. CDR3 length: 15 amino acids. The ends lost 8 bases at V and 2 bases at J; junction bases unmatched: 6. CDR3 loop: CASATSGGAPYEQYF. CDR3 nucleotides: TGTGCCAGCGCCACTAGCGGGGGGGCTCCCTACGAGCAGTACTTC.

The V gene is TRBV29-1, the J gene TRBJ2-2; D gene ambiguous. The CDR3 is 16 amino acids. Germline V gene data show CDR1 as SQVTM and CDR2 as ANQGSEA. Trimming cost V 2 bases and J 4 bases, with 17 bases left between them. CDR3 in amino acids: CSVESLGIPGTGELFF. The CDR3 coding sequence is TGCAGCGTTGAATCGTTGGGAATTCCAGGCACCGGGGAGCTGTTTTTT.

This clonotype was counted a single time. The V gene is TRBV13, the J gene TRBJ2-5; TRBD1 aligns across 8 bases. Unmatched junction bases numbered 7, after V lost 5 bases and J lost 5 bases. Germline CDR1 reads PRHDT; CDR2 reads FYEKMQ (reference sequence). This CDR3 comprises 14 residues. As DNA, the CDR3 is TGTGCCAGCAGCCACCGGACAGGGTTGGAGACCCAGTACTTC. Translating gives CASSHRTGLETQYF.

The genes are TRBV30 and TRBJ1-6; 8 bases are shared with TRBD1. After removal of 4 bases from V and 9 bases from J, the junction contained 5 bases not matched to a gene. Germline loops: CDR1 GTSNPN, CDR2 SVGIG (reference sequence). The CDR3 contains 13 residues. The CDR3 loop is CAWTGTGRSPLHF. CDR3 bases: TGTGCCTGGACCGGGACAGGCCGTTCACCCCTCCACTTT.

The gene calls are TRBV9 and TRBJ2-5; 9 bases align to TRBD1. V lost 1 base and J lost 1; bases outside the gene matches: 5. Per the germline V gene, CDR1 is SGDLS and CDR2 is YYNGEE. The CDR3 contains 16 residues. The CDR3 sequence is CASSVRTGVSQETQYF. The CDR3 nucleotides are TGTGCCAGCAGCGTAAGGACAGGGGTTTCCCAAGAGACCCAGTACTTC.

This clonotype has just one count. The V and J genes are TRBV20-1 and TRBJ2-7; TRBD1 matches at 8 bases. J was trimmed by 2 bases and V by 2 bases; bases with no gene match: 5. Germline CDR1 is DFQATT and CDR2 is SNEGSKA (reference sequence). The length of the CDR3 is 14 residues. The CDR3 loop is CSARSGTGTYEQYF. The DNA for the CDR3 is TGCAGTGCTAGATCCGGGACAGGTACCTACGAGCAGTACTTC.

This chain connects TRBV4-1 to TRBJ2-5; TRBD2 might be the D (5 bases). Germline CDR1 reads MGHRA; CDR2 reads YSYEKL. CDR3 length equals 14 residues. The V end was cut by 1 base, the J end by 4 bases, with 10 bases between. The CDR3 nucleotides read TGCGCCAGCAGCCAAGTAACGGGGTCAGAGACCCAGTACTTC. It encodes CASSQVTGSETQYF.

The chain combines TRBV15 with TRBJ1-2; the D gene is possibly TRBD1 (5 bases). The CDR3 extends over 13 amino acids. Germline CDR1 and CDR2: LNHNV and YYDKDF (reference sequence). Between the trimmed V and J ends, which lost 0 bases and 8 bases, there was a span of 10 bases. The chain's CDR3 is CATSRDWDQGYTF. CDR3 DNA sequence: TGTGCCACCAGCAGAGATTGGGACCAAGGCTACACCTTC.

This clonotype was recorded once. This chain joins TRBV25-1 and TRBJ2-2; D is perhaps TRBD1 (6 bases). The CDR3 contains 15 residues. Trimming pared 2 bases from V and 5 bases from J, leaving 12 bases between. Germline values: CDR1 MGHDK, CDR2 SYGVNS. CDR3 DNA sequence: TGTGCCAGCAGTGAAATTACAGGGATTACCGGGGAGCTGTTTTTT. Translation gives CASSEITGITGELFF.

The CDR3 reads CATSSGRGANYGYTF. The CDR3 DNA reads TGTGCCACCAGCAGCGGCCGGGGAGCTAACTATGGCTACACCTTC. The chain is built from TRBV15 and TRBJ1-2, with no clear D. The germline CDR1 and CDR2 sequences are LNHNV and YYDKDF (reference sequence). Trimming left V 3 bases short and J 0 bases short, with 11 bases between. This CDR3 comprises 15 residues.

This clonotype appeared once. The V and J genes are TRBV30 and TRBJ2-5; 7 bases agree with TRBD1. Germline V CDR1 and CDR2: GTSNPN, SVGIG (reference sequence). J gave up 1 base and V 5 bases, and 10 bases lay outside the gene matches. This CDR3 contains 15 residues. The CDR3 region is CAWGVTTGVQETQYF. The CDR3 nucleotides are TGTGCCTGGGGGGTAACCACAGGGGTCCAAGAGACCCAGTACTTC.

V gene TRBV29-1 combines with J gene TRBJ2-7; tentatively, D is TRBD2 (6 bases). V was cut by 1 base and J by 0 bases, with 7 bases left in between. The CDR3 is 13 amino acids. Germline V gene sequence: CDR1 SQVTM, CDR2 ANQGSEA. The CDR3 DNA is TGCAGCGTTGAAGGGGGGGTCTCCTACGAGCAGTACTTC. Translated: CSVEGGVSYEQYF.

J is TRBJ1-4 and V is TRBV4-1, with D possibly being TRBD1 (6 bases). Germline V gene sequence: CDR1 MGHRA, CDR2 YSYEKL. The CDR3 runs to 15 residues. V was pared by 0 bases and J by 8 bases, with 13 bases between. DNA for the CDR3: TGCGCCAGCAGCCAAGAACAGGGTGGTAGGGAAAAACTGTTTTTT. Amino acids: CASSQEQGGREKLFF.

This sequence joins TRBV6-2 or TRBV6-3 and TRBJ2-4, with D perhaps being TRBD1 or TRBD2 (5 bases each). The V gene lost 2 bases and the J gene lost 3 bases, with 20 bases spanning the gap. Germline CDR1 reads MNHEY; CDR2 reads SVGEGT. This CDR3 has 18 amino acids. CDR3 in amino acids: CASSYEGRAGRYKNIQYF. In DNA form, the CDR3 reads TGTGCCAGCAGTTACGAGGGACGGGCGGGCCGGTACAAAAACATTCAGTACTTC.

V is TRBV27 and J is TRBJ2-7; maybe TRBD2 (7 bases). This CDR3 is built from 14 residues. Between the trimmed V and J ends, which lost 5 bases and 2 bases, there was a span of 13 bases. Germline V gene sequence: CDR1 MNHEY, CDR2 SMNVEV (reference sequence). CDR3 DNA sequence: TGTGCCAGCAGTGTGGGGGGGCAGACCTACGAGCAGTACTTC. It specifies CASSVGGQTYEQYF.

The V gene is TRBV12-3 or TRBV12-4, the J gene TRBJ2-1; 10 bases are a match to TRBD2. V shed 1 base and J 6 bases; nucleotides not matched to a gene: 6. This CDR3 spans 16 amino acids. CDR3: CASSLGLAGAINEQFF. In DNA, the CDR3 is TGTGCCAGCAGTTTAGGTCTAGCGGGGGCCATCAATGAGCAGTTCTTC.

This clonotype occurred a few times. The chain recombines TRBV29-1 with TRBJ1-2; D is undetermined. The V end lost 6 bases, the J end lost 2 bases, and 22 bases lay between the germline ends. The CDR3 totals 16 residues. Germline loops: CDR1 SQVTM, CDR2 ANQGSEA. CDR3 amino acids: CSVWGEDAHRNYGYTF. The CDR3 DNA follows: TGCAGCGTATGGGGTGAAGACGCGCATCGAAACTATGGCTACACCTTC.

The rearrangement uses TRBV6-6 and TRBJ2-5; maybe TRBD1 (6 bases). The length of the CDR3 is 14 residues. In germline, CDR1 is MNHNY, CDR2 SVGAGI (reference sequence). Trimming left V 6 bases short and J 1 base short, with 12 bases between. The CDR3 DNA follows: TGTGCCAGCAGATCTAGGGGGAGCCAAGAGACCCAGTACTTC. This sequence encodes CASRSRGSQETQYF.

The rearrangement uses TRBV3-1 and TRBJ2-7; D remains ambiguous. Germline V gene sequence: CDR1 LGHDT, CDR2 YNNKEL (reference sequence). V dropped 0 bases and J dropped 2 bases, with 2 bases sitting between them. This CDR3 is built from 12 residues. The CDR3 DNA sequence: TGTGCCAGCAGCCAAGAGCCCTACGAGCAGTACTTC. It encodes CASSQEPYEQYF.